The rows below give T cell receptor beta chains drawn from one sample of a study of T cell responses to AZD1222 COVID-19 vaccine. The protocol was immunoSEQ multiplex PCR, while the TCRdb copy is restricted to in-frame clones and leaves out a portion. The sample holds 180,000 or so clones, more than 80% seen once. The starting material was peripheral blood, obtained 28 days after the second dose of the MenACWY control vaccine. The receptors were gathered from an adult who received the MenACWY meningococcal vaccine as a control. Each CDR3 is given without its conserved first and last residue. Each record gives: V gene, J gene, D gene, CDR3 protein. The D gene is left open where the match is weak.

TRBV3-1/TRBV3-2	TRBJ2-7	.	ASSQVIHEQY
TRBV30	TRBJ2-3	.	AWGPSTDTQY
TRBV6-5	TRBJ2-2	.	ASSYGRTGELF
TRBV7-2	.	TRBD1	ASRDRSQETQY
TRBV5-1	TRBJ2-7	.	ASSLGSGNYEQY
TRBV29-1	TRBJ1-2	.	SVGREDYGYT
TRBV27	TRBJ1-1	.	ASSLGSGTEAF
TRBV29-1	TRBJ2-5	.	SVGAREETQY
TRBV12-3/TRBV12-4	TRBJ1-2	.	ASSLDSWGYT
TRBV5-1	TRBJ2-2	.	ASSLGHPGELF
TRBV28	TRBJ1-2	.	ASRHNYGYT
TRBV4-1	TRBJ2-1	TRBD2	ASSPEGLAGGFEQF
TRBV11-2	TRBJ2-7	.	ASSLLTGSYEQY
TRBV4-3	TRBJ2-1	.	ASSQGSARLNEQF
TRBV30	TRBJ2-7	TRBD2	AWSGGGPREQY
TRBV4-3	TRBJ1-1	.	ASSQAGFAENTEAF
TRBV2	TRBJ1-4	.	ASSEVQGTEKLF
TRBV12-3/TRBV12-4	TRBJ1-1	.	ASSLGGEAF
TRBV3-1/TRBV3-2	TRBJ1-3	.	ASSRRSANSGNTIY
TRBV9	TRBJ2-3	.	ASSRTWSSTDTQY
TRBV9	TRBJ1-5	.	ASSTQGSNQPQH
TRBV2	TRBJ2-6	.	ASSERSGANVLT
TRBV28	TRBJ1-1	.	ASNRVRTEAF
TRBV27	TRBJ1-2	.	ASSWGYGYT
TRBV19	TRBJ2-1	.	ASSTAGTYSYNEQF
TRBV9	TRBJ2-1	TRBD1	ASSVGGQGGNEQF
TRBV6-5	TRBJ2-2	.	ASSSPGSVTGELF
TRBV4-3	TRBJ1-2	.	ASSPTGPLYGYT
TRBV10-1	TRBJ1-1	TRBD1	ASSPGTGGLMNTEAF
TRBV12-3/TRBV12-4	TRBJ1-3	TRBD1	ASSGDREDTIY
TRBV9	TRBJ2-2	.	ASSPLLTGELF
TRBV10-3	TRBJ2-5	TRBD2	AISGTSGRGRETQY
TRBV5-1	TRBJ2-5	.	ASRTGQPNSQETQY
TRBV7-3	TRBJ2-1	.	ASSIEASSYNEQF
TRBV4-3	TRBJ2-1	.	ASSHPDSPSRGEQF
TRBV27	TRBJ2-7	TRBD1	ASSLRYILGTGFLEQY
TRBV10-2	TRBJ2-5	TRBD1	ASTPGDRGLETQY
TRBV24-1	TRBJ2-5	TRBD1	ASGGAETQY
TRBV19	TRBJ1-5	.	ASNLGQGIGQPQH
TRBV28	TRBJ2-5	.	ATGRGGTETQY
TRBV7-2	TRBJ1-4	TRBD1	ASSTQTGQGYEKLF
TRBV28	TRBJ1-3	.	ASSFLAGGNTIY
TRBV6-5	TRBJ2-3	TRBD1	ASSYGQAGDTQY
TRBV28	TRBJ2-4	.	ASSFVGNIQY
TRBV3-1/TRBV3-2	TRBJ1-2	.	ASSPRRGSDRYGYT
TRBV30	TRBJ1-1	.	AWRDENTEAF
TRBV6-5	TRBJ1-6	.	ASSPPLIFDSPLH
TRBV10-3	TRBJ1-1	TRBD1	AINPDRASEAF
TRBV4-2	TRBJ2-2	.	ASSQRREGRGGELF
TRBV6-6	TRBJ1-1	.	ASSYSSAGSGAEAF
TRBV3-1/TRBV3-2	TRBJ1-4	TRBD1	ASTGGQGEEKLF